These T cell receptor beta chains were read from a single sample in a study of shared clonotypes between healthy human individuals. This table comes from immunoSEQ multiplex PCR, and its TCRdb copy is limited to in-frame clones, with some not included. The table has around 1,900,000 clones, around 95% seen once. Sequencing was carried out using naive CD8+ T cells from PBMCs. The receptors derive from a man between 18 and 29 years old in good health. Some clones in this sample may be carry-over from other donors' samples. The CDR3 runs from the conserved cysteine through the conserved F or W. A D gene is named only where the DNA matches it firmly. Expanded clones get a size class; other rows say once, few or many, or leave the size out.

v_call: TRBV18
clone_size: .
j_call: TRBJ1-1
cdr3_length: 14
d_call: .
cdr3_nt: TGTGCCAGCTCACCATTGGGCAAGGTTACTGAAGCTTTCTTT
cdr3_aa: CASSPLGKVTEAFF

v_call: TRBV7-3
clone_size: .
j_call: TRBJ2-1
cdr3_length: 15
d_call: TRBD2
cdr3_nt: TGTGCCAGCAGCTTAGCGGGACTAGGGTACAATGAGCAGTTCTTC
cdr3_aa: CASSLAGLGYNEQFF

v_call: TRBV4-1
clone_size: .
j_call: TRBJ2-7
cdr3_length: 16
d_call: TRBD2
cdr3_nt: TGCGCCAGCAGCCCGGCTAGCGGGACCCTTCATTGGGAGCAGTACTTC
cdr3_aa: CASSPASGTLHWEQYF

v_call: TRBV19
clone_size: .
j_call: TRBJ2-7
cdr3_length: 14
d_call: .
cdr3_nt: TGTGCCAGTAGATTCCGGGACGGACCCTACGAGCAGTACTTC
cdr3_aa: CASRFRDGPYEQYF

v_call: TRBV18
clone_size: .
j_call: TRBJ2-1
cdr3_length: 23
d_call: TRBD1
cdr3_nt: TGTGCCAGCTCACCACCGCGGGACAGGGGCTACGATCATGAACCTTCCCTACTGAATGAGCAGTTCTTC
cdr3_aa: CASSPPRDRGYDHEPSLLNEQFF

v_call: TRBV19
clone_size: .
j_call: TRBJ2-2
cdr3_length: 15
d_call: .
cdr3_nt: TGTGCCAGTAGTACCCACAGGGAATACACCGGGGAGCTGTTTTTT
cdr3_aa: CASSTHREYTGELFF

v_call: TRBV6-6
clone_size: .
j_call: TRBJ2-3
cdr3_length: 16
d_call: TRBD2
cdr3_nt: TGTGCCAGCAGTTACTCCGGGACTAGCGGGAGATCCGGGAACTATTTT
cdr3_aa: CASSYSGTSGRSGNYF

v_call: TRBV5-1
clone_size: .
j_call: TRBJ1-2
cdr3_length: 14
d_call: .
cdr3_nt: TGCGCCAGCAGCTTGTCCCAGGAGGGCTATGGCTACACCTTC
cdr3_aa: CASSLSQEGYGYTF

v_call: TRBV4-3
clone_size: .
j_call: TRBJ1-1
cdr3_length: 13
d_call: .
cdr3_nt: TGCGCCAGCAGCCAAGGAGTCCGCACTGAAGCTTTCTTT
cdr3_aa: CASSQGVRTEAFF

v_call: TRBV5-4
clone_size: .
j_call: TRBJ1-1
cdr3_length: 15
d_call: .
cdr3_nt: TGTGCCAGCAGCTGGGAGGGGAAATGGGACACTGAAGCTTTCTTT
cdr3_aa: CASSWEGKWDTEAFF

v_call: TRBV19
clone_size: .
j_call: TRBJ1-1
cdr3_length: 17
d_call: TRBD1
cdr3_nt: TGTGCCAGTAGTATAGATTTACTAGGGGGCCCCCGGGCTGAAGCTTTCTTT
cdr3_aa: CASSIDLLGGPRAEAFF

v_call: TRBV7-2
clone_size: .
j_call: TRBJ2-1
cdr3_length: 16
d_call: TRBD2
cdr3_nt: TGTGCCAGCAGCTTAGAGTTAATAGCGGGGTTGAATGAGCAGTTCTTC
cdr3_aa: CASSLELIAGLNEQFF

v_call: TRBV5-6
clone_size: .
j_call: TRBJ2-5
cdr3_length: 14
d_call: TRBD1
cdr3_nt: TGTGCCAGCAGCTCCGGGACAGGGCTGGAGACCCAGTACTTC
cdr3_aa: CASSSGTGLETQYF

v_call: TRBV28
clone_size: .
j_call: TRBJ1-2
cdr3_length: 14
d_call: .
cdr3_nt: TGTGCCAGCAGTTTAAGGACGGAACGTTATGGCTACACCTTC
cdr3_aa: CASSLRTERYGYTF

v_call: TRBV7-8
clone_size: .
j_call: TRBJ1-6
cdr3_length: 12
d_call: .
cdr3_nt: TGTGCCAGCAGCCCCAGCCCCTCACCCCTCCACTTT
cdr3_aa: CASSPSPSPLHF

v_call: TRBV28
clone_size: .
j_call: TRBJ2-5
cdr3_length: 16
d_call: .
cdr3_nt: TGTGCCAGCAGTCCACGGGGCGGGGGCAGCAGGGAGACCCAGTACTTC
cdr3_aa: CASSPRGGGSRETQYF

v_call: TRBV7-9
clone_size: .
j_call: TRBJ2-1
cdr3_length: 16
d_call: TRBD2
cdr3_nt: TGTGCCAGCAGCCAATCCACTAGCGGCTTCGACAATGAGCAGTTCTTC
cdr3_aa: CASSQSTSGFDNEQFF

v_call: TRBV5-6
clone_size: .
j_call: TRBJ2-7
cdr3_length: 15
d_call: TRBD2
cdr3_nt: TGTGCCAGCAGCTTTACTAGCGGTATGGCCTACGAGCAGTACTTC
cdr3_aa: CASSFTSGMAYEQYF

v_call: TRBV27
clone_size: few
j_call: TRBJ1-1
cdr3_length: 13
d_call: .
cdr3_nt: TGTGCCAGCAGTTTGACCATGAACACTGAAGCTTTCTTT
cdr3_aa: CASSLTMNTEAFF

v_call: TRBV7-9
clone_size: .
j_call: TRBJ1-2
cdr3_length: 16
d_call: .
cdr3_nt: TGTGCCAGCAGCCTAACCCTACAGGGTTTCGGCTATGGCTACACCTTC
cdr3_aa: CASSLTLQGFGYGYTF

v_call: TRBV7-9
clone_size: .
j_call: TRBJ2-7
cdr3_length: 15
d_call: .
cdr3_nt: TGTGCCAGCAGCTCTCGACAGGAAGGGCTCTACGAGCAGTACTTC
cdr3_aa: CASSSRQEGLYEQYF

v_call: TRBV23-1
clone_size: .
j_call: TRBJ1-3
cdr3_length: 14
d_call: .
cdr3_nt: TGCGCCAGCAGCCCCCTGGTCTCTGGAAACACCATATATTTT
cdr3_aa: CASSPLVSGNTIYF

v_call: TRBV29-1
clone_size: .
j_call: TRBJ2-1
cdr3_length: 15
d_call: TRBD1
cdr3_nt: TGCAGCGTTGGGAAGCCACAGGGGGACGACAATGAGCAGTTCTTC
cdr3_aa: CSVGKPQGDDNEQFF

v_call: TRBV5-4
clone_size: .
j_call: TRBJ2-2
cdr3_length: 14
d_call: .
cdr3_nt: TGTGCCAGCAGCTCAACAGGGTACACCGGGGAGCTGTTTTTT
cdr3_aa: CASSSTGYTGELFF

v_call: TRBV7-2
clone_size: .
j_call: TRBJ2-3
cdr3_length: 15
d_call: TRBD2
cdr3_nt: TGTGCCAGCAGCTTAACAGCGGGAGGCACAGATACGCAGTATTTT
cdr3_aa: CASSLTAGGTDTQYF

v_call: TRBV9
clone_size: .
j_call: TRBJ1-2
cdr3_length: 14
d_call: .
cdr3_nt: TGTGCCAGCAGCCCACAGCGGGGCGGGTATGGCTACACCTTC
cdr3_aa: CASSPQRGGYGYTF

v_call: TRBV5-1
clone_size: .
j_call: TRBJ2-7
cdr3_length: 14
d_call: TRBD2
cdr3_nt: TGCGCCAGCAGCTGGACTAGCGGGAGTTACGAGCAGTACTTC
cdr3_aa: CASSWTSGSYEQYF

v_call: TRBV5-4
clone_size: .
j_call: TRBJ2-1
cdr3_length: 16
d_call: TRBD2
cdr3_nt: TGTGCCAGCAGCCCACCTTGGAGCGGGACCTACAATGAGCAGTTCTTC
cdr3_aa: CASSPPWSGTYNEQFF

v_call: TRBV15
clone_size: once
j_call: TRBJ2-1
cdr3_length: 16
d_call: TRBD1
cdr3_nt: TGTGCCACCAGCAGGCGAGACAGGGGGCCCTACAATGAGCAGTTCTTC
cdr3_aa: CATSRRDRGPYNEQFF

v_call: TRBV27
clone_size: .
j_call: TRBJ2-2
cdr3_length: 12
d_call: .
cdr3_nt: TGTGCCAGCAGGCGGAACACCGGGGAGCTGTTTTTT
cdr3_aa: CASRRNTGELFF

v_call: TRBV7-2
clone_size: .
j_call: TRBJ2-1
cdr3_length: 19
d_call: TRBD2
cdr3_nt: TGTGCCAGCAGCTTACCCTTAGAGGCTAGCGGAAGCTCCTACAATGAGCAGTTCTTC
cdr3_aa: CASSLPLEASGSSYNEQFF

v_call: TRBV9
clone_size: .
j_call: TRBJ2-7
cdr3_length: 14
d_call: TRBD2
cdr3_nt: TGTGCCAGCAGCGTTGCGGGAGGGATCTACGAGCAGTACTTC
cdr3_aa: CASSVAGGIYEQYF

v_call: TRBV14
clone_size: .
j_call: TRBJ2-2
cdr3_length: 14
d_call: .
cdr3_nt: TGTGCCAGCAGCCAGCTGGTGTCCAGCGGGGAGCTGTTTTTT
cdr3_aa: CASSQLVSSGELFF

v_call: TRBV7-9
clone_size: once
j_call: TRBJ2-1
cdr3_length: 18
d_call: TRBD2
cdr3_nt: TGTGCCAGCAGCTATTTATTAATGTTGCCTAGCGGCTACAATGAGCAGTTCTTC
cdr3_aa: CASSYLLMLPSGYNEQFF

v_call: TRBV28
clone_size: once
j_call: TRBJ1-5
cdr3_length: 16
d_call: .
cdr3_nt: TGTGCCAGCAGTTTATATGGCAGCGAGTTGATGGAGCCCCAGCATTTT
cdr3_aa: CASSLYGSELMEPQHF

v_call: TRBV19
clone_size: .
j_call: TRBJ2-7
cdr3_length: 16
d_call: TRBD1
cdr3_nt: TGTGCCAGTAGTATAGGCCACCGGGACAGGGATTACGAGCAGTACTTC
cdr3_aa: CASSIGHRDRDYEQYF

v_call: TRBV2
clone_size: once
j_call: TRBJ1-1
cdr3_length: 13
d_call: .
cdr3_nt: TGTGCCAGCAGTTCAGGGGTGAACACTGAAGCTTTCTTT
cdr3_aa: CASSSGVNTEAFF

v_call: TRBV7-9
clone_size: .
j_call: TRBJ1-1
cdr3_length: 13
d_call: .
cdr3_nt: TGTGCCAGCAGCTTATCGGGTGGCACTGAAGCTTTCTTT
cdr3_aa: CASSLSGGTEAFF

v_call: TRBV13
clone_size: .
j_call: TRBJ2-4
cdr3_length: 14
d_call: .
cdr3_nt: TGTGCCAGCAGCTTAGGAGCGCTCAAAAACATTCAGTACTTC
cdr3_aa: CASSLGALKNIQYF

v_call: TRBV4-2
clone_size: .
j_call: TRBJ2-1
cdr3_length: 16
d_call: TRBD1
cdr3_nt: TGTGCCAGCAGCCAGGCCGGGACAGGAACCTACAATGAGCAGTTCTTC
cdr3_aa: CASSQAGTGTYNEQFF

v_call: TRBV28
clone_size: .
j_call: TRBJ1-1
cdr3_length: 15
d_call: .
cdr3_nt: TGTGCCAGCGGCGCGGGGGGGACATTAAACACTGAAGCTTTCTTT
cdr3_aa: CASGAGGTLNTEAFF

v_call: TRBV30
clone_size: .
j_call: TRBJ2-7
cdr3_length: 14
d_call: TRBD2
cdr3_nt: TGTGCCCTCCTATATAGCGGGACGTCCTACGAGCAGTACTTC
cdr3_aa: CALLYSGTSYEQYF